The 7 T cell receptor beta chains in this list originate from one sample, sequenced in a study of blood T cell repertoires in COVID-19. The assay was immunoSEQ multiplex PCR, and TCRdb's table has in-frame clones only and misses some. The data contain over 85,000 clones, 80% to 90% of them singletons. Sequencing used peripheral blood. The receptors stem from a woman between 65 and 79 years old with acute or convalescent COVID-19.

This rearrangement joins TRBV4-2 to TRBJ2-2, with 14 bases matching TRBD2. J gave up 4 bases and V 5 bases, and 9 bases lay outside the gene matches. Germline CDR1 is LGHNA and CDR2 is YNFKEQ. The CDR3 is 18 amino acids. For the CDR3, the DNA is TGTGCCAGCAGCTCACCCGGGACTAGCGGGAGAGGCACCGGGGAGCTGTTTTTT. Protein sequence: CASSSPGTSGRGTGELFF.

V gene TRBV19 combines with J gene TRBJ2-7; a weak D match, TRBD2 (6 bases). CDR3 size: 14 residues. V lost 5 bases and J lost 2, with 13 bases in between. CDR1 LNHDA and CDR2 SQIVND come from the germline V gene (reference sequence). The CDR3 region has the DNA TGTGCCAGTAGTTGGGGACTTGACGCCTACGAGCAGTACTTC. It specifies CASSWGLDAYEQYF.

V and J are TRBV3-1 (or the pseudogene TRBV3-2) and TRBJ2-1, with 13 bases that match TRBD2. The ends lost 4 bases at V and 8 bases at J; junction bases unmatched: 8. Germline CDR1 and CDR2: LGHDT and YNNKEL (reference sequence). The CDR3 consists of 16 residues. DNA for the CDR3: TGTGCCAGCAGCCTAAGAACTAGCGGGGGGGCCCATGAGCAGTTCTTC. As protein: CASSLRTSGGAHEQFF.

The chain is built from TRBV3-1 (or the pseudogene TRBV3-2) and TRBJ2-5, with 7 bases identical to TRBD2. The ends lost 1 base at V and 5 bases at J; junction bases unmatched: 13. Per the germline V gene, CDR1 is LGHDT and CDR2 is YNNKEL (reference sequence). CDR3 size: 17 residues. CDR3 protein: CASSQGSLAGVRETQYF. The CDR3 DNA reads TGTGCCAGCAGCCAAGGTTCGCTGGCGGGAGTAAGGGAGACCCAGTACTTC.

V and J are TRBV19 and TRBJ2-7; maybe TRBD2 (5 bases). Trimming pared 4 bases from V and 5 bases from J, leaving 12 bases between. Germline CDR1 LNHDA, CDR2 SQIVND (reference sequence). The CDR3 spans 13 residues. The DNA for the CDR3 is TGTGCCAGTAGTAAGCGAGGGTCCCACGAGCAGTACTTC. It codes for CASSKRGSHEQYF.

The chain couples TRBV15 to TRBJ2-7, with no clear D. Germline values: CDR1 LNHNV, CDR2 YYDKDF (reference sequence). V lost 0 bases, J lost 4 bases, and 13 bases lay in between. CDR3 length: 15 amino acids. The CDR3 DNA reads TGTGCCACCAGCAGAGATCTAGGTAGCAATTACGAGCAGTACTTC. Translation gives CATSRDLGSNYEQYF. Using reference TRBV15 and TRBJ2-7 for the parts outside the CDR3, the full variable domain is DAMVIQNPRYQVTQFGKPVTLSCSQTLNHNVMYWYQQKSSQAPKLLFHYYDKDFNNEADTPDNFQSRRPNTSFCFLDIRSPGLGDTAMYLCATSRDLGSNYEQYFGPGTRLTVT.

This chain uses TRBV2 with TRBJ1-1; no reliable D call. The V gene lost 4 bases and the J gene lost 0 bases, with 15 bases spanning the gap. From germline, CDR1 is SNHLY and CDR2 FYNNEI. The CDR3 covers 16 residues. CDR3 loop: CASSGATPIMNTEAFF. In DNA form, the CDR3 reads TGTGCCAGCAGTGGAGCAACACCGATCATGAACACTGAAGCTTTCTTT.